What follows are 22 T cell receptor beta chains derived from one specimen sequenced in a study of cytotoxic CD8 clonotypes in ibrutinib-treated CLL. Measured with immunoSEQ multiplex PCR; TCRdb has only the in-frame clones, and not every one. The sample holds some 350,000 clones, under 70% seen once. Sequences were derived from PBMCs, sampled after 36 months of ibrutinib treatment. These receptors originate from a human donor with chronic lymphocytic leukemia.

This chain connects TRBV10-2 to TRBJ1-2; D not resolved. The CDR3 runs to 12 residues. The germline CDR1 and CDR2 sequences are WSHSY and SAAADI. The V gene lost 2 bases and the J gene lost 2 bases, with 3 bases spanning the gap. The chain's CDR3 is CASSERNYGYTF. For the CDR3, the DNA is TGCGCCAGCAGTGAGCGAAACTATGGCTACACCTTC.

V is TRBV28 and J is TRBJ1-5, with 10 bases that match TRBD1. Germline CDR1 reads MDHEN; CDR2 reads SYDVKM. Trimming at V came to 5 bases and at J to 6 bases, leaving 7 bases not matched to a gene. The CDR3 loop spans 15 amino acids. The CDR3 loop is CASSPRGQGTQPQHF. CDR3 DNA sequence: TGTGCCAGCAGTCCCCGGGGACAGGGGACTCAGCCCCAGCATTTT.

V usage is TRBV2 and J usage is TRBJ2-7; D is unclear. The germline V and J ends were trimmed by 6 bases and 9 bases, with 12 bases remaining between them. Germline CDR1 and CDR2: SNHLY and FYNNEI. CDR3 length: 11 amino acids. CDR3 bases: TGTGCCAGCAGCCCGGAGTTTGGGCAGTACTTC. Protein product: CASSPEFGQYF.

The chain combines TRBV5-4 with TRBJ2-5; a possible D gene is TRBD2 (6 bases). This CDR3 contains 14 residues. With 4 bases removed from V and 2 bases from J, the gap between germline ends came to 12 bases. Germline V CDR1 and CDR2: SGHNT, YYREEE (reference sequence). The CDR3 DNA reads TGTGCCAGCAGCCTCAGACTAGAACAAGAGACCCAGTACTTC. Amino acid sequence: CASSLRLEQETQYF.

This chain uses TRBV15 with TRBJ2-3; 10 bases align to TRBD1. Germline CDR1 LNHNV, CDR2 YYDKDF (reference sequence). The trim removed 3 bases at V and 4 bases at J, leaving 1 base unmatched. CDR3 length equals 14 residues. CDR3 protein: CATSRTGGPDTQYF. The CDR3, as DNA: TGTGCCACCAGCAGGACAGGGGGCCCAGATACGCAGTATTTT. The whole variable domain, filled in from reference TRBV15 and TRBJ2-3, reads DAMVIQNPRYQVTQFGKPVTLSCSQTLNHNVMYWYQQKSSQAPKLLFHYYDKDFNNEADTPDNFQSRRPNTSFCFLDIRSPGLGDTAMYLCATSRTGGPDTQYFGPGTRLTVL.

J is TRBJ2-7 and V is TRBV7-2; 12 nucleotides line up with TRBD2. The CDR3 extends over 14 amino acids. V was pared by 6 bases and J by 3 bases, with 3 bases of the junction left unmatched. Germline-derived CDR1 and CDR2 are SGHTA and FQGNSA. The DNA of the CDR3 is TGTGCCAGCAGACTAGCGGGAGGAATCTACGAGCAGTACTTC. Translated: CASRLAGGIYEQYF.

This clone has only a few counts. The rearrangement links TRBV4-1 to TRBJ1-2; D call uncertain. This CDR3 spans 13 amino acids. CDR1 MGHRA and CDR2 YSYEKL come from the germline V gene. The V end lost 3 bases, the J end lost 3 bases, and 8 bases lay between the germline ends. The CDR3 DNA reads TGCGCCAGCAGCCACCGGGGAGACTATGGCTACACCTTC. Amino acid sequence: CASSHRGDYGYTF.

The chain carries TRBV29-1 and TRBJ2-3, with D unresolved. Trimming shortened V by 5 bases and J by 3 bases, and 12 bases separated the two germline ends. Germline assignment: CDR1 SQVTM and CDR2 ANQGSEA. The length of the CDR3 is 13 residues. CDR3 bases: TGCAGCGTTTGCCCACGTTTGACAGATACGCAGTATTTT. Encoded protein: CSVCPRLTDTQYF.

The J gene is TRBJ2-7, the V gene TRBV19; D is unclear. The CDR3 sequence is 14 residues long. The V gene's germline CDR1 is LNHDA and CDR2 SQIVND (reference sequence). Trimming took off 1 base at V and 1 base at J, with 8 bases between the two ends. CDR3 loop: CASSIVPGSYEQYF. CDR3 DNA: TGTGCCAGTAGTATAGTACCAGGTTCCTACGAGCAGTACTTC.

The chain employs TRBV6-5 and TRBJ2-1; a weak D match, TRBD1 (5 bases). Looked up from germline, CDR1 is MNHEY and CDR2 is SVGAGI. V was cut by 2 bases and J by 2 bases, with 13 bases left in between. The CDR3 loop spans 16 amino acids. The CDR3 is CASSYVGPAPYNEQFF. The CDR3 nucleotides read TGTGCCAGCAGTTACGTGGGGCCTGCCCCCTACAATGAGCAGTTCTTC.

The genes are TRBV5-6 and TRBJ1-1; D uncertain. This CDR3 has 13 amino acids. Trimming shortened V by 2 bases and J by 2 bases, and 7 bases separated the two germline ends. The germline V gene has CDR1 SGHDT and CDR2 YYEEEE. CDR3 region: CASSFTVNTEAFF. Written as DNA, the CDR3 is TGTGCCAGCAGCTTTACAGTTAACACTGAAGCTTTCTTT.

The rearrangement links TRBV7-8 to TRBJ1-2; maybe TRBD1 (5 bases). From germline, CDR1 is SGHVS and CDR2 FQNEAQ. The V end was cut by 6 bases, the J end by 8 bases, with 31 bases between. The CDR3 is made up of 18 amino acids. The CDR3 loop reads CASSQSLDTRLPIGGYTF. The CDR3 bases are TGTGCCAGCAGTCAGTCTTTGGACACCCGATTGCCAATTGGGGGCTACACCTTC.

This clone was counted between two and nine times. The CDR3 region is CASSTGTPSTDTQYF. The CDR3 region has the DNA TGCGCCAGCAGCACTGGGACACCCAGCACAGATACGCAGTATTTT. This chain joins TRBV5-1 and TRBJ2-3; tentatively, D is TRBD1 (6 bases). The CDR3 contains 15 residues. Germline lookup yields CDR1 SGHRS and CDR2 YFSETQ. V lost 4 bases to trimming and J lost 0 bases, with 12 bases between them.

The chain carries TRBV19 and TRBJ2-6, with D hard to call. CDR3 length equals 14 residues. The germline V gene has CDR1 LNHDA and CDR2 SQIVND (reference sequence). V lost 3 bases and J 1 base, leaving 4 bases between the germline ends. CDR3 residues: CASSILSGANVLTF. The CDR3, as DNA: TGTGCCAGTAGTATCCTATCTGGGGCCAACGTCCTGACTTTC.

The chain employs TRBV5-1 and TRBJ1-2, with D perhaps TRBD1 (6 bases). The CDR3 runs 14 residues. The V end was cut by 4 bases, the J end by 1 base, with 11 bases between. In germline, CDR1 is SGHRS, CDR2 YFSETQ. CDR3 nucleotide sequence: TGCGCCAGCAGCGCCGGACAGTTTAACTATGGCTACACCTTC. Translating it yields CASSAGQFNYGYTF.

CDR3: CSALLAGVLEQYF. In DNA form, the CDR3 reads TGCAGCGCCCTGCTAGCGGGAGTTCTTGAGCAGTACTTC. The chain joins TRBV29-1 to TRBJ2-7; the match to TRBD2 covers 10 bases. This CDR3 is built from 13 residues. V lost 7 bases and J lost 7; bases outside the gene matches: 10. Germline lookup yields CDR1 SQVTM and CDR2 ANQGSEA.

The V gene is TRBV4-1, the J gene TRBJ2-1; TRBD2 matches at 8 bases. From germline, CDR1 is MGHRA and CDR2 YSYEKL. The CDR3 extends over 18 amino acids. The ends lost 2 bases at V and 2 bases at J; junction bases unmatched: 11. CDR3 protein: CASSQLLGGSGTYNEQFF. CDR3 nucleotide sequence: TGCGCCAGCAGCCAACTCCTGGGCGGTAGCGGGACCTACAATGAGCAGTTCTTC.

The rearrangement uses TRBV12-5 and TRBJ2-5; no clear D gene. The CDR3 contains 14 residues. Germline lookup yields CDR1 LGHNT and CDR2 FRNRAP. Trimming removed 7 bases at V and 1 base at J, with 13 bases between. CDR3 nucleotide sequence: TGTGCTAGTGCCCTAAACAGAGTCCAAGAGACCCAGTACTTC. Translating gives CASALNRVQETQYF.

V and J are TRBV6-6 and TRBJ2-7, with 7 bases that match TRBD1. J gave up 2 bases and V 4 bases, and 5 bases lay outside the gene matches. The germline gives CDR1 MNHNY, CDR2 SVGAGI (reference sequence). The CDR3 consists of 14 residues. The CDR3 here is CASSSRQGPYEQYF. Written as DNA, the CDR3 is TGTGCCAGCAGTTCAAGACAGGGACCCTACGAGCAGTACTTC.

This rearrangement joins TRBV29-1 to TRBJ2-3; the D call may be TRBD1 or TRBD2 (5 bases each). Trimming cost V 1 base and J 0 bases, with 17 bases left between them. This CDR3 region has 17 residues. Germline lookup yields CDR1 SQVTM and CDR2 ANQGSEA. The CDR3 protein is CSVEASSGGTSTDTQYF. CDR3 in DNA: TGCAGCGTTGAAGCCTCTAGTGGGGGAACTAGCACAGATACGCAGTATTTT.

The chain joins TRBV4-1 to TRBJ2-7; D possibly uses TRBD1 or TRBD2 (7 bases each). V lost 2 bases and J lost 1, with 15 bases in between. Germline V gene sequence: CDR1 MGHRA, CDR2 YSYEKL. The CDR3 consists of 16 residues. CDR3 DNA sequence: TGCGCCAGCAGCCAAAGCGGGACAGAACTGTCCTACGAGCAGTACTTC. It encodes CASSQSGTELSYEQYF.

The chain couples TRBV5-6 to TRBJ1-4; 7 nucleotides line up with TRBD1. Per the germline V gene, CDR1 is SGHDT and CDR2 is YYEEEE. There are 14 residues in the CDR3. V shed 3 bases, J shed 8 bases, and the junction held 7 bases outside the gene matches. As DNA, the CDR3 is TGTGCCAGCAGCTACGGAAGGGGGCTCGAAAAACTGTTTTTT. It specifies CASSYGRGLEKLFF.